The 30 T cell receptor beta chains in this list originate from one sample, sequenced in a study of blood T cell repertoires in COVID-19. Libraries were prepared by immunoSEQ multiplex PCR; TCRdb keeps only in-frame clonotypes and omits some of them. Seen here are 300,000 to 450,000 clones, more than 70% observed once, and the top ten hold less than 3.5%. The specimen sequenced was peripheral blood. These receptors all stem from a woman in her 30s with COVID-19, enrolled during active disease.

V and J are TRBV6-5 and TRBJ2-2; 8 nucleotides line up with TRBD1. After removal of 4 bases from V and 1 base from J, the junction contained 2 bases not matched to a gene. The CDR3 covers 15 residues. Germline assignment: CDR1 MNHEY and CDR2 SVGAGI. CDR3 sequence (DNA): TGTGCCAGCAGTTCCGGGACAGGGAACACCGGGGAGCTGTTTTTT. As protein: CASSSGTGNTGELFF.

The chain recombines TRBV10-2 with TRBJ2-1; 7 bases match TRBD2. The V gene's germline CDR1 is WSHSY and CDR2 SAAADI. This CDR3 spans 15 amino acids. V shed 1 base, J shed 16 bases, and the junction held 16 bases outside the gene matches. As DNA, the CDR3 is TGCGCCAGCAGTGAGTTAGGGGCTAGCGGACCTCCCCCATTCTTC. Translated: CASSELGASGPPPFF.

The chain is built from TRBV7-2 and TRBJ2-1; the match to TRBD2 covers 7 bases. This CDR3 has 13 residues. The ends lost 8 bases at V and 3 bases at J; junction bases unmatched: 4. Germline V gene data show CDR1 as SGHTA and CDR2 as FQGNSA. The CDR3 nucleotides read TGTGCCAGCGGTGAGCGGGGCTACAATGAGCAGTTCTTC. Translating it yields CASGERGYNEQFF.

J is TRBJ2-3 and V is TRBV6-2 or TRBV6-3, with 9 positions matching TRBD2. CDR1 MNHEY and CDR2 SVGEGT come from the germline V gene. V trimming: 0 bases; J trimming: 6 bases; junction bases outside the gene matches: 4. This CDR3 has 15 amino acids. CDR3 DNA sequence: TGTGCCAGCAGTTACTCGGGACTAGCTGGCGATACGCAGTATTTT. It specifies CASSYSGLAGDTQYF.

V and J are TRBV19 and TRBJ1-1; a possible D gene is TRBD1 (6 bases). Trimming stripped 4 bases from V and 0 bases from J, with 15 bases between. The CDR3 is 16 amino acids. Germline CDR1 LNHDA, CDR2 SQIVND (reference sequence). The CDR3: CASSTEQGQLNTEAFF. CDR3 coding DNA: TGTGCCAGTAGTACCGAACAGGGCCAACTGAACACTGAAGCTTTCTTT.

This chain links TRBV19 with TRBJ2-2; 11 bases line up with TRBD2. J gave up 6 bases and V 4 bases, and 10 bases lay outside the gene matches. The CDR3 runs 17 residues. Germline CDR1 is LNHDA and CDR2 is SQIVND (reference sequence). The CDR3 protein is CASSSSTSGGKAGELFF. In nucleotides, the CDR3 is TGTGCCAGTAGTAGCTCCACTAGCGGGGGTAAAGCCGGGGAGCTGTTTTTT.

This chain uses TRBV7-9 with TRBJ2-7; tentative D call: TRBD1 (6 bases). Trimming cost V 5 bases and J 3 bases, with 20 bases left between them. Germline-derived CDR1 and CDR2 are SEHNR and FQNEAQ (reference sequence). The CDR3 extends over 16 amino acids. The CDR3 sequence: CASSRTVRSSIYEQYV. For the CDR3, the DNA is TGTGCCAGCAGCCGGACAGTTAGAAGTAGTATCTACGAGCAGTACGTC.

The V and J genes are TRBV7-9 and TRBJ2-5; 7 nucleotides line up with TRBD1. Germline values: CDR1 SEHNR, CDR2 FQNEAQ (reference sequence). Losses at the gene ends were 5 bases for V and 1 base for J; bases not matched to a gene: 4. CDR3 length equals 14 residues. The CDR3 region is CASSEGQTQETQYF. CDR3 sequence (DNA): TGTGCCAGCAGCGAGGGACAGACCCAAGAGACCCAGTACTTC.

J is TRBJ1-5 and V is TRBV20-1, with D perhaps TRBD1 (6 bases). This CDR3 contains 13 residues. Trimming took off 3 bases at V and 7 bases at J, with 13 bases between the two ends. The germline V gene has CDR1 DFQATT and CDR2 SNEGSKA (reference sequence). CDR3 nucleotide sequence: TGCAGTGCTAGTGTAACCCAGGGGCAGCCCCAGCATTTT. It encodes CSASVTQGQPQHF.

V usage is TRBV19 and J usage is TRBJ1-2; D possibly corresponds to TRBD1 (5 bases). Trimming shortened V by 5 bases and J by 4 bases, and 11 bases separated the two germline ends. Germline values: CDR1 LNHDA, CDR2 SQIVND (reference sequence). CDR3 length: 13 residues. DNA of the CDR3: TGTGCCAGTAGTGCCCAGGGTGGCTATGGCTACACCTTC. This gives the protein CASSAQGGYGYTF. Looking up the rest from reference TRBV19 and TRBJ1-2 gives the full variable domain: DGGITQSPKYLFRKEGQNVTLSCEQNLNHDAMYWYRQDPGQGLRLIYYSQIVNDFQKGDIAEGYSVSREKKESFPLTVTSAQKNPTAFYLCASSAQGGYGYTFGSGTRLTVV.

The chain combines TRBV6-5 with TRBJ1-5; TRBD1 agrees at 8 bases. The CDR3 is 14 residues long. J was trimmed by 6 bases and V by 5 bases; bases with no gene match: 6. Germline CDR1 reads MNHEY; CDR2 reads SVGAGI. The CDR3 nucleotides read TGTGCCAGCAGTCAGGGGGCAAATAGTCAGCCCCAGCATTTT. It yields the protein CASSQGANSQPQHF.

The rearrangement uses TRBV5-8 and TRBJ2-3, with D possibly TRBD2 on 6 matching bases. V gave up 2 bases and J gave up 6 bases, with 13 bases separating them. The CDR3 totals 14 residues. Per the germline V gene, CDR1 is SGHTS and CDR2 is YDEGEE. The chain's CDR3 is CASSFGSRLDTQYF. The CDR3, as DNA: TGTGCCAGCAGCTTCGGGAGCCGACTTGATACGCAGTATTTT.

This chain connects TRBV5-5 to TRBJ1-5, with a possible D match to TRBD1 (5 bases). The germline V gene encodes CDR1 SGHKS and CDR2 YYEKEE (reference sequence). V lost 0 bases and J lost 4, with 11 bases in between. CDR3 length: 15 amino acids. CDR3 region: CASSLDLGGNQPQHF. CDR3 nucleotide sequence: TGTGCCAGCAGCTTGGATCTGGGGGGGAATCAGCCCCAGCATTTT.

This chain uses TRBV28 with TRBJ1-1; D is perhaps TRBD1 (5 bases). The CDR3 covers 15 residues. CDR1 is MDHEN and CDR2 is SYDVKM in the germline V gene. V was shortened by 3 bases and J by 7 bases, with 18 bases between the two germline ends. CDR3 in amino acids: CASSFAPPPRVEAFF. In nucleotides, the CDR3 is TGTGCCAGCAGTTTTGCGCCTCCTCCCAGGGTTGAAGCTTTCTTT.

The J gene is TRBJ1-3, the V gene TRBV5-1; weak D call: TRBD1 (6 bases). The V gene's germline CDR1 is SGHRS and CDR2 YFSETQ. CDR3 size: 15 residues. Trimming left V 2 bases short and J 4 bases short, with 13 bases between. The CDR3: CASSLTGLPGNTIYF. CDR3 bases: TGCGCCAGCAGCTTAACAGGGCTGCCAGGAAACACCATATATTTT.

In the case of this clone: The sample carries other DNA sequences with the same CDR3. The chain has TRBV19 and TRBJ2-3; tentatively, D is TRBD2 (6 bases). Germline loops: CDR1 LNHDA, CDR2 SQIVND (reference sequence). V lost 7 bases and J lost 3, with 11 bases in between. The CDR3 runs to 13 residues. The CDR3 here is CASNGGRTDTQYF. In DNA, the CDR3 is TGTGCCAGTAACGGAGGGCGGACAGATACGCAGTATTTT.

As regards this clone: Other DNA sequences within the sample encode an identical CDR3. The rearrangement joins TRBV2 to TRBJ2-1, with 9 bases aligning to TRBD1. Per the germline V gene, CDR1 is SNHLY and CDR2 is FYNNEI. The length of the CDR3 is 15 residues. J lost 2 bases, V lost 3 bases, and 2 bases had no gene match. The chain's CDR3 is CASSERQGAYNEQFF. CDR3 coding DNA: TGTGCCAGCAGTGAGAGACAGGGGGCCTACAATGAGCAGTTCTTC.

V gene TRBV4-2 combines with J gene TRBJ1-1; D gene ambiguous. CDR3 length: 14 residues. Trimming took 5 bases from V and 5 from J, leaving 15 bases between them. CDR1 LGHNA and CDR2 YNFKEQ come from the germline V gene. CDR3 loop: CASSTLLAGTEAFF. CDR3 bases: TGTGCCAGCAGCACCCTACTTGCGGGAACTGAAGCTTTCTTT.

The chain recombines TRBV7-8 with TRBJ2-5; tentatively, D is TRBD2 (6 bases). The CDR3 extends over 13 amino acids. Trimming removed 1 base from V and 6 bases from J, with 9 bases in between. Germline CDR1 reads SGHVS; CDR2 reads FQNEAQ. CDR3 sequence: CASSLGRVQTQYF. The CDR3 nucleotides are TGTGCCAGCAGCTTAGGGAGGGTCCAGACCCAGTACTTC.

The rearrangement joins TRBV10-3 to TRBJ2-7, with 14 bases matching TRBD2. The V gene's germline CDR1 is ENHRY and CDR2 SYGVKD. CDR3 length: 18 amino acids. The ends lost 7 bases at V and 0 bases at J; junction bases unmatched: 11. CDR3 bases: TGTGCCATCAACCCCCATAGACTAGCGGGAGGGAGCTCCTACGAGCAGTACGTC. Protein: CAINPHRLAGGSSYEQYV.

This chain links TRBV3-1 (or the pseudogene TRBV3-2) with TRBJ2-3, with 9 bases matching TRBD2. Germline trimming cut 1 base from V and 8 bases from J; bases unmatched to any gene: 7. The CDR3 has 15 residues. Germline CDR1 reads LGHDT; CDR2 reads YNNKEL (reference sequence). DNA of the CDR3: TGTGCCAGCAGCCAAGGGGCAGCGGGAGGAGGTACGCAGTATTTT. Amino acids: CASSQGAAGGGTQYF.

V and J are TRBV18 and TRBJ1-1, with a possible D match to TRBD1 (6 bases). Deletions cut 2 bases from V and 1 base from J, with 11 bases between. The CDR3 length is 15 residues. CDR1 is KGHSH and CDR2 is LQKENI in the germline V gene. CDR3 sequence (DNA): TGTGCCAGCTCACCATGGGGGGGCGAGAACACTGAAGCTTTCTTT. The encoded protein is CASSPWGGENTEAFF.

This clone has just one count. The chain is built from TRBV28 and TRBJ2-7, with TRBD1 matching over 10 bases. Trimming took 5 bases from V and 2 from J; bases not matched to a gene: 9. CDR3 size: 16 residues. Germline values: CDR1 MDHEN, CDR2 SYDVKM. The CDR3 spells CASSPQRTGGAYEQYF. DNA of the CDR3: TGTGCCAGCAGTCCCCAGAGGACAGGGGGAGCCTACGAGCAGTACTTC.

The genes are TRBV19 and TRBJ1-3, with TRBD1 identical over 7 bases. V lost 3 bases and J lost 0; bases outside the gene matches: 11. The CDR3 contains 18 residues. Germline V gene sequence: CDR1 LNHDA, CDR2 SQIVND (reference sequence). The CDR3 loop is CASSIFGTNRGSGNTIYF. CDR3 bases: TGTGCCAGTAGTATTTTTGGTACGAACAGGGGCTCTGGAAACACCATATATTTT. The whole variable domain, filled in from reference TRBV19 and TRBJ1-3, reads DGGITQSPKYLFRKEGQNVTLSCEQNLNHDAMYWYRQDPGQGLRLIYYSQIVNDFQKGDIAEGYSVSREKKESFPLTVTSAQKNPTAFYLCASSIFGTNRGSGNTIYFGEGSWLTVV.

The rearrangement links TRBV11-2 to TRBJ1-1; D unresolved. The CDR3 contains 13 residues. The germline V gene has CDR1 SGHAT and CDR2 FQNNGV. Trimming removed 2 bases at V and 5 bases at J, with 9 bases between. The DNA for the CDR3 is TGTGCCAGCAGCTTAATGCAGGATACTGAAGCTTTCTTT. It is translated as CASSLMQDTEAFF.

The rearrangement uses TRBV2 and TRBJ1-2; perhaps TRBD1 as D (6 bases). V was shortened by 2 bases and J by 4 bases, with 11 bases between the two germline ends. Germline V CDR1 and CDR2: SNHLY, FYNNEI. This CDR3 is built from 14 residues. CDR3 DNA sequence: TGTGCCAGCAGTGAATCCCCAGGGGCCTATGGCTACACCTTC. Protein product: CASSESPGAYGYTF.

The chain links TRBV14 to TRBJ1-2; the D gene is possibly TRBD1 (6 bases). Germline V CDR1 and CDR2: SGHDN, FVKESK. Trimming removed 1 base from V and 3 bases from J, with 9 bases in between. The CDR3 length is 14 residues. The CDR3 sequence: CASSQVQGDYGYTF. The CDR3 DNA sequence: TGTGCCAGCAGCCAAGTACAGGGAGACTATGGCTACACCTTC.

In its sample, this clone was seen a few times. V is TRBV6-5 and J is TRBJ2-1; TRBD2 is a possible D gene (5 bases). Germline V gene sequence: CDR1 MNHEY, CDR2 SVGAGI. This CDR3 is 15 amino acids long. Trimming stripped 6 bases from V and 2 bases from J, with 14 bases between. The CDR3 coding sequence is TGTGCCAGCAGCAGGACTCAGACCCCCTACAATGAGCAGTTCTTC. Translation: CASSRTQTPYNEQFF.

The chain is built from TRBV2 and TRBJ1-6, with D unresolved. CDR1 is SNHLY, CDR2 FYNNEI, per germline. The CDR3 has 13 residues. Trimming took off 6 bases at V and 9 bases at J, with 12 bases between the two ends. The CDR3: CASRDAGVSPLHF. CDR3 in DNA: TGTGCCAGCAGGGATGCCGGGGTTTCACCCCTCCACTTT.

The chain has TRBV6-2 or TRBV6-3 and TRBJ1-5; D gene ambiguous. Trimming took 2 bases from V and 4 from J, leaving 3 bases between them. Germline V gene data show CDR1 as MNHEY and CDR2 as SVGEGT. The CDR3 totals 12 residues. CDR3 bases: TGTGCCAGCAGTTACCAGAATCAGCCCCAGCATTTT. This encodes CASSYQNQPQHF.